The 29 T cell receptor beta chains below all came from one sample that was sequenced in a study of cytomegalovirus exposure and HLA in healthy donors. PCR amplification relied on 60 Vbeta primers (plus 13 Jbeta primers). Sequencing was performed with immunoSEQ multiplex PCR; in TCRdb, only in-frame clones are kept and a portion is missing. In the table there are roughly 150,000 clones, over 70% of which are singletons. Sequenced material: PBMCs. These receptors all stem from a woman aged 40 to 50 in good health and CMV-seronegative.

The V gene is TRBV7-7, the J gene TRBJ2-1, with 9 bases fitting TRBD1. Trimming took 5 bases from V and 5 from J; bases not matched to a gene: 7. The germline V gene has CDR1 SSHAT and CDR2 FNYEAQ (reference sequence). CDR3 length equals 15 residues. The CDR3 sequence: CASSPGTGSNNEQFF. The DNA of the CDR3 is TGTGCCAGCAGCCCTGGGACAGGGAGTAACAATGAGCAGTTCTTC.

A word on this clone: The same CDR3 is also encoded by other DNA sequences in this sample. The chain uses TRBV9 and TRBJ2-1, with TRBD2 matching over 8 bases. The CDR3 is 15 amino acids. J lost 4 bases, V lost 0 bases, and 3 bases had no gene match. Germline V gives CDR1 SGDLS, CDR2 YYNGEE. The CDR3 nucleotides read TGTGCCAGCAGCGTAGTGGCGGGAGGATACAATGAGCAGTTCTTC. This translates into CASSVVAGGYNEQFF.

The chain carries TRBV6-1 and TRBJ2-7; TRBD1 matches 8 bases. J was trimmed by 4 bases and V by 1 base; bases with no gene match: 9. CDR1 MNHNS and CDR2 SASEGT come from the germline V gene. The CDR3 is made up of 16 amino acids. The DNA for the CDR3 is TGTGCCAGCAGTGAAGAGTTCGGGACAGGATTATACGAGCAGTACTTC. Residues: CASSEEFGTGLYEQYF.

This chain joins TRBV19 and TRBJ1-5; possible D gene TRBD1, 6 bases. CDR1 is LNHDA and CDR2 is SQIVND in the germline V gene (reference sequence). V was shortened by 7 bases and J by 9 bases, with 22 bases between the two germline ends. The CDR3 sequence is 15 residues long. The CDR3: CASMFADSPIRPQHF. The CDR3 coding sequence is TGTGCCAGTATGTTTGCGGACAGCCCCATCCGGCCCCAGCATTTT.

The chain recombines TRBV6-5 with TRBJ2-1; 13 nucleotides match TRBD2. The CDR3 contains 15 residues. Germline V gene lookup returns CDR1 MNHEY and CDR2 SVGAGI. Germline trimming cut 6 bases from V and 9 bases from J; bases unmatched to any gene: 8. This chain's CDR3 is CASRGLAGYRGEQFF. The CDR3 region has the DNA TGTGCCAGCAGGGGACTAGCGGGATATCGCGGTGAGCAGTTCTTC.

The chain has TRBV7-2 and TRBJ2-2, with D unclear. Germline CDR1 and CDR2: SGHTA and FQGNSA. V gave up 1 base and J gave up 4 bases, with 7 bases separating them. The CDR3 contains 14 residues. The DNA for the CDR3 is TGTGCCAGCAGCTTAGGGTCCAGCACCGGGGAGCTGTTTTTT. This gives the protein CASSLGSSTGELFF.

The chain combines TRBV6-6 with TRBJ2-1, with TRBD2 matching 7 bases. The germline V gene has CDR1 MNHNY and CDR2 SVGAGI (reference sequence). The CDR3 is 15 residues long. The V and J ends lost 7 bases and 1 base, in that order; junction bases with no gene match: 7. DNA of the CDR3: TGTGCCAGCACAAGAGCGGGAAAATCCTACAATGAGCAGTTCTTC. This codes for CASTRAGKSYNEQFF.

The V call is TRBV7-6, the J call TRBJ2-7; 9 bases map to TRBD1. The V gene end was trimmed by 4 bases and the J gene end by 4 bases; junction bases not matched to a gene: 8. There are 15 residues in the CDR3. Germline assignment: CDR1 SGHVS and CDR2 FNYEAQ. This CDR3 is CASSSGRDRVYEQYF. The CDR3 DNA follows: TGTGCCAGCAGCTCAGGCCGGGACAGGGTATACGAGCAGTACTTC.

The chain carries TRBV7-3 and TRBJ2-2; possible D gene TRBD1, 5 bases. Germline V CDR1 and CDR2: SGHTA, FQGTGA. The germline V and J ends were trimmed by 5 bases and 8 bases, with 15 bases remaining between them. This CDR3 has 14 amino acids. The CDR3 protein is CASSAFSGSGELFF. The CDR3, as DNA: TGTGCCAGCAGCGCGTTCTCAGGGTCGGGGGAGCTGTTTTTT. The complete variable domain, with remaining parts taken from reference TRBV7-3 and TRBJ2-2, reads GAGVSQTPSNKVTEKGKYVELRCDPISGHTALYWYRQSLGQGPEFLIYFQGTGAADDSGLPNDRFFAVRPEGSVSTLKIQRTERGDSAVYLCASSAFSGSGELFFGEGSRLTVL.

In this sample, this clone turned up once. This chain links TRBV7-8 with TRBJ2-2; no reliable D call. This CDR3 is 14 amino acids long. The germline V gene encodes CDR1 SGHVS and CDR2 FQNEAQ. Trimming left V 1 base short and J 1 base short, with 4 bases between. The CDR3: CASSLGQNTGELFF. Written as DNA, the CDR3 is TGTGCCAGCAGCTTAGGACAGAACACCGGGGAGCTGTTTTTT.

The V and J genes are TRBV7-9 and TRBJ1-1, with D tentatively TRBD1 (6 bases). The V gene lost 4 bases and the J gene lost 10 bases, with 16 bases spanning the gap. CDR1 and CDR2 from the germline V gene are SEHNR and FQNEAQ (reference sequence). The CDR3 length is 13 residues. The DNA of the CDR3 is TGTGCCAGCAGCTCCGAAGCCGACAGGACAGCTTTCTTT. It specifies CASSSEADRTAFF.

A note on this clone: A junction boundary mismatches the germline segment, possibly from a read error. The chain employs TRBV7-7 and TRBJ1-4, with D tentatively TRBD1 (6 bases). The CDR3 runs 15 residues. Germline V gene lookup returns CDR1 SSHAT and CDR2 FNYEAQ (reference sequence). The CDR3 spells CASSSGTSPNEKLFF. The CDR3 bases are TGTGCTAGCAGCTCCGGGACATCACCTAATGAAAAACTGTTTTTT.

Remarks on this clone: Other DNA sequences in the sample encode the same CDR3. The chain joins TRBV5-1 to TRBJ2-1, with TRBD2 identical over 7 bases. V was pared by 0 bases and J by 3 bases, with 3 bases of the junction left unmatched. The CDR3 has 15 residues. The germline CDR1 and CDR2 sequences are SGHRS and YFSETQ. The CDR3, as DNA: TGCGCCAGCAGCTTGGGGTCTAGCGGCTACAATGAGCAGTTCTTC. Its translation: CASSLGSSGYNEQFF.

This clone was detected only a few times. This rearrangement joins TRBV7-8 to TRBJ1-5, with D perhaps matching TRBD1 (5 bases). CDR3 size: 17 residues. The V and J ends lost 3 bases and 2 bases respectively, with 17 bases between them. The germline CDR1 and CDR2 sequences are SGHVS and FQNEAQ. DNA of the CDR3: TGTGCCAGCAGCTTGGGGCCCTATGAGCAACGCAATCAGCCCCAGCATTTT. It encodes CASSLGPYEQRNQPQHF.

This clone showed up just a few times. The identical CDR3 is also encoded by other nucleotide sequences in the sample. DNA of the CDR3: TGCAGTGCTCGGGACTCCTACGAGCAGTACTTC. Translated, it gives CSARDSYEQYF. This chain joins TRBV20-1 and TRBJ2-7; D is perhaps TRBD2 (5 bases). Germline loops: CDR1 DFQATT, CDR2 SNEGSKA (reference sequence). The CDR3 is 11 amino acids. The V end was cut by 5 bases, the J end by 0 bases, with 5 bases between.

The chain recombines TRBV6-5 with TRBJ2-4; the match to TRBD2 covers 10 bases. CDR1 MNHEY and CDR2 SVGAGI come from the germline V gene. The CDR3 is 16 amino acids. Trimming took 0 bases from V and 12 from J; bases not matched to a gene: 11. The CDR3 loop is CASSYSGLAHRGSQYF. The CDR3, as DNA: TGTGCCAGCAGTTACTCGGGACTAGCGCACCGTGGCAGTCAGTACTTC.

The genes are TRBV21-1 and TRBJ2-7; the table's D gene call, TRBD1, was not cross checked with the DNA. TRBV21-1 is noted as a pseudogene. CDR3 length: 17 residues. CDR3 in amino acids: CASSTDRGDPESYEQYF. CDR3 DNA: TGTGCCAGCAGCACTGACAGGGGGGATCCTGAGTCCTACGAGCAGTACTTC.

The chain joins TRBV6-1 to TRBJ1-5; 8 bases agree with TRBD1. CDR1 MNHNS and CDR2 SASEGT come from the germline V gene. The CDR3 length is 14 residues. The V segment lost 2 bases and the J segment 10 bases; nucleotides outside the gene matches: 7. The CDR3 region has the DNA TGTGCCAGCAGTGAATCCAAACAGGGGGGACCCCAGCATTTT. Translation: CASSESKQGGPQHF.

In DNA, the CDR3 is TGTGCCTGGGGACAGGGCCCTCAGCCCCAGCATTTT. Protein: CAWGQGPQPQHF. The V call is TRBV30, the J call TRBJ1-5; TRBD1 agrees at 8 bases. Germline trimming cut 5 bases from V and 6 bases from J; bases unmatched to any gene: 3. Germline V lookup: CDR1 GTSNPN, CDR2 SVGIG (reference sequence). The CDR3 loop spans 12 amino acids.

Only a few counts were recorded for this clone. The chain combines TRBV10-1 with TRBJ2-1; 9 bases fit TRBD2. Germline-derived CDR1 and CDR2 are WNHNN and SYGVQD (reference sequence). CDR3 length: 16 amino acids. V was pared by 0 bases and J by 7 bases, with 7 bases of the junction left unmatched. The CDR3 sequence: CASSESGGGANNEQFF. CDR3 nucleotides: TGCGCCAGCAGTGAGTCAGGCGGGGGGGCGAATAATGAGCAGTTCTTC.

The chain carries TRBV29-1 and TRBJ2-3, with D possibly being TRBD2 (5 bases). Per germline, CDR1 SQVTM and CDR2 ANQGSEA. Trimming took 4 bases from V and 2 from J, leaving 13 bases between them. This CDR3 is 14 amino acids long. This CDR3 reads CSVGSGSTTDTQYF. In DNA form, the CDR3 reads TGCAGCGTTGGGTCGGGGTCTACCACAGATACGCAGTATTTT.

The chain links TRBV9 to TRBJ2-5; 8 nucleotides line up with TRBD2. The J call could be wrong; TRBJ2-7 is a better fit for the DNA end. The CDR3 sequence is 15 residues long. Germline CDR1 and CDR2: SGDLS and YYNGEE. The CDR3 spells CASSVGDTSGYEQYF. Written as DNA, the CDR3 is TGTGCCAGCAGCGTAGGAGACACTAGCGGATACGAGCAGTACTTC.

In this sample, this clone turned up once. This rearrangement joins TRBV7-2 to TRBJ1-1; D gene unclear. The V end was cut by 2 bases, the J end by 1 base, with 11 bases between. The CDR3 runs to 15 residues. Germline CDR1 and CDR2: SGHTA and FQGNSA. The CDR3 reads CASSLSAGRNTEAFF. DNA for the CDR3: TGTGCCAGCAGCTTATCGGCGGGGAGGAACACTGAAGCTTTCTTT.

This clone was detected a few times. The chain employs TRBV4-2 and TRBJ1-1; D uncertain. Trimming pared 0 bases from V and 2 bases from J, leaving 10 bases between. The CDR3 sequence is 15 residues long. The germline V gene has CDR1 LGHNA and CDR2 YNFKEQ. The CDR3: CASSQDLGSNTEAFF. The CDR3 nucleotides read TGTGCCAGCAGCCAAGATCTTGGCAGTAACACTGAAGCTTTCTTT.

This sequence joins TRBV11-3 and TRBJ2-5, with unresolved D. Gene TRBJ2-7 matches the end of the DNA better, so the J call may be wrong. Looked up from germline, CDR1 is SGHNT and CDR2 is YENEEA. CDR3 length: 12 residues. The CDR3 coding sequence is TGTGCCAGCAGCCAAACCCTCTACGAGCAGTACTTC. Translation gives CASSQTLYEQYF.

This clone has a handful of counts. The chain has TRBV18 and TRBJ2-2, with 9 positions matching TRBD2. Germline V lookup: CDR1 KGHSH, CDR2 LQKENI. CDR3 size: 19 residues. The V segment lost 3 bases and the J segment 2 bases; nucleotides outside the gene matches: 13. CDR3 region: CASSPFDSGSPFNTGELFF. CDR3 in DNA: TGTGCCAGCTCACCCTTTGATAGCGGGAGCCCATTTAACACCGGGGAGCTGTTTTTT.

This clone was seen a single time. The genes are TRBV19 and TRBJ1-1, with a tentative D call TRBD1 (5 bases). The CDR3 runs to 15 residues. Trimming shortened V by 1 base and J by 5 bases, and 14 bases separated the two germline ends. The germline gives CDR1 LNHDA, CDR2 SQIVND (reference sequence). The CDR3 loop is CASSIGSGDATEAFF. The CDR3 DNA is TGTGCCAGTAGTATAGGTTCGGGGGACGCTACTGAAGCTTTCTTT.

CDR3 DNA: TGTGCCAGCAGTGTAGAACAGGGGGCCTTCGAGCAGTACTTC. Protein: CASSVEQGAFEQYF. The genes are TRBV6-1 and TRBJ2-5; 9 positions agree with TRBD1. The J call is doubtful: the DNA matches TRBJ2-7 better. The CDR3 has 14 amino acids. Germline V gives CDR1 MNHNS, CDR2 SASEGT.

This chain joins TRBV6-6 and TRBJ1-2, with TRBD1 as a possible D gene (6 bases). Germline values: CDR1 MNHNY, CDR2 SVGAGI (reference sequence). This CDR3 has 14 residues. V was clipped by 7 bases and J by 5 bases, with 17 bases between them. CDR3 region: CASTPGRGLYGYTF. The CDR3 DNA reads TGTGCCAGCACTCCGGGCAGGGGCCTTTATGGCTACACCTTC.